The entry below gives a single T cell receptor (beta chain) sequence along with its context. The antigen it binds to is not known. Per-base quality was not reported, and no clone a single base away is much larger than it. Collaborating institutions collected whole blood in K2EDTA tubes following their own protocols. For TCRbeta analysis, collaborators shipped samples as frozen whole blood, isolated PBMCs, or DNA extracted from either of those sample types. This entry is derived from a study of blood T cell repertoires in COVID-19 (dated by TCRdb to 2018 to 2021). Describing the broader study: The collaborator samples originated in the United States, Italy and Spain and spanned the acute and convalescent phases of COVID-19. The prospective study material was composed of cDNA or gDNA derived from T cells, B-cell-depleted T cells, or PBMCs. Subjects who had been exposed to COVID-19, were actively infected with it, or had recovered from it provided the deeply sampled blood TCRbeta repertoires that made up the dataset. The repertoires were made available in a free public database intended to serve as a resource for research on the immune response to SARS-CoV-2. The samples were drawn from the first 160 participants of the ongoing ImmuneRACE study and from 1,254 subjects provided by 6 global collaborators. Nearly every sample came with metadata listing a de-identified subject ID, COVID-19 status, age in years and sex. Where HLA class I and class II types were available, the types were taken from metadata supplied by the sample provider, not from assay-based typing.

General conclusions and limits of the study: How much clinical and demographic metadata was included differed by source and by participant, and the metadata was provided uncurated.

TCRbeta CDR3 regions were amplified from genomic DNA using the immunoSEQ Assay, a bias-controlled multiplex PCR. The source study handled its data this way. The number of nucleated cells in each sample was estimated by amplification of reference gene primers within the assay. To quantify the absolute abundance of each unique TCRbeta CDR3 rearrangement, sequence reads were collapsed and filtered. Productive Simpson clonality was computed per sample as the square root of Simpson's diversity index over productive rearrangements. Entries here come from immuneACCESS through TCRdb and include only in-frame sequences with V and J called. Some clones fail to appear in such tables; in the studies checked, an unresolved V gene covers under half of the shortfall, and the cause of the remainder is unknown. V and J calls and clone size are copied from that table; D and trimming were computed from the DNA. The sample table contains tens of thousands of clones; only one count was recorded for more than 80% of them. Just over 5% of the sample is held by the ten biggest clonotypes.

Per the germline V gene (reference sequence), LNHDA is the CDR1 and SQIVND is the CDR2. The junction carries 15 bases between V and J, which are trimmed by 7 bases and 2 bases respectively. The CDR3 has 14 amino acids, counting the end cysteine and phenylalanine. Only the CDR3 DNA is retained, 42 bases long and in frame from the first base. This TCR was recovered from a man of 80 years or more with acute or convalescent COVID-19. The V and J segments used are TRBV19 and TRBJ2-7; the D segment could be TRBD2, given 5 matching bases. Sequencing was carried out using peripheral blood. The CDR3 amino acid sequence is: CASTRRFPPYEQYF. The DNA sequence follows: TGTGCCAGTACGAGGAGGTTTCCCCCCTACGAGCAGTACTTC.